Following are 22 T cell receptor beta chains from one sample sequenced in a study of Ad26.COV2.S vaccination and SARS-CoV-2 variants. The sample's treatment: about 20 received Ad26.COV2.S at low or high dose, single or two shots; roughly five received placebo; per-sample allocation not given. At day 63 after the first vaccine or placebo injection, samples were drawn. The protocol was immunoSEQ multiplex PCR, while the TCRdb copy is restricted to in-frame clones and leaves out a portion. The sample consists of under 250,000 clones, roughly 89% of them appearing once. Sequenced material: peripheral blood, taken in a trial of Ad26.COV2.S vaccine versus placebo. The receptors shown here come from a person between 18 and 65 years old who received the Ad26.COV2.S COVID-19 vaccine or a placebo.

The gene calls are TRBV10-3 and TRBJ2-3; 8 nucleotides agree with TRBD2. After removal of 11 bases from V and 4 bases from J, the junction contained 11 bases not matched to a gene. This CDR3 region has 14 residues. CDR1 ENHRY and CDR2 SYGVKD come from the germline V gene. The CDR3 spells CASRPGLGADTQYF. CDR3 sequence (DNA): TGTGCCTCTCGACCGGGACTAGGTGCAGATACGCAGTATTTT.

The chain employs TRBV9 and TRBJ2-7; the match to TRBD2 covers 7 bases. Germline CDR1 is SGDLS and CDR2 is YYNGEE. Trimming at V came to 4 bases and at J to 7 bases, leaving 11 bases not matched to a gene. The CDR3 sequence is 14 residues long. The DNA for the CDR3 is TGTGCCAGCAGCCCCGGGGAGGGGATGGGGGAGCAGTACGTC. Translated, it gives CASSPGEGMGEQYV.

The chain carries TRBV6-5 and TRBJ1-4; D is undetermined. V dropped 6 bases and J dropped 5 bases, with 16 bases sitting between them. CDR1 is MNHEY and CDR2 is SVGAGI in the germline V gene. The CDR3 covers 15 residues. The CDR3 is CASSPEWGMNEKLFF. The DNA of the CDR3 is TGTGCCAGCAGCCCCGAGTGGGGAATGAATGAAAAACTGTTTTTT.

This clone was found once. For the CDR3, the DNA is TGTGCCAGTAGTGGACTAGCGGGGAACACAGATACGCAGTATTTT. Residues: CASSGLAGNTDTQYF. The J gene is TRBJ2-3, the V gene TRBV19; 12 positions agree with TRBD2. This CDR3 comprises 15 residues. V shed 5 bases and J 2 bases; nucleotides not matched to a gene: 2. Germline CDR1 is LNHDA and CDR2 is SQIVND (reference sequence).

The rearrangement links TRBV5-4 to TRBJ1-6; D gene uncertain. The CDR3 has 16 residues. Germline V gene lookup returns CDR1 SGHNT and CDR2 YYREEE (reference sequence). Trimming cost V 0 bases and J 0 bases, with 7 bases left between them. The CDR3 region is CASSLVRSSYNSPLHF. CDR3 nucleotides: TGTGCCAGCAGCTTGGTTCGGAGCTCCTATAATTCACCCCTCCACTTT.

V gene TRBV6-2 or TRBV6-3 combines with J gene TRBJ1-2; maybe TRBD1 (5 bases). CDR3 size: 15 residues. Germline assignment: CDR1 MNHEY and CDR2 SVGEGT. V was trimmed by 5 bases and J by 4 bases, leaving 17 bases between them. CDR3 in DNA: TGTGCCAGCAGTACCCGGGGGGTCGGATTCTATGGCTACACCTTC. The encoded protein is CASSTRGVGFYGYTF.

This clone turned up a few times. This chain's CDR3 is CASSLRGSQAGYTF. CDR3 DNA sequence: TGCGCCAGCAGCTTGAGGGGCAGCCAGGCTGGCTACACCTTC. The chain combines TRBV5-1 with TRBJ1-2, with a weak D call TRBD1 (5 bases). Between the trimmed V and J ends, which lost 1 base and 7 bases, there was a span of 14 bases. The germline V gene encodes CDR1 SGHRS and CDR2 YFSETQ. The CDR3 length is 14 residues. Combining the CDR3 with reference TRBV5-1 and TRBJ1-2 gives the whole variable domain KAGVTQTPRYLIKTRGQQVTLSCSPISGHRSVSWYQQTPGQGLQFLFEYFSETQRNKGNFPGRFSGRQFSNSRSEMNVSTLELGDSALYLCASSLRGSQAGYTFGSGTRLTVV.

The CDR3 DNA follows: TGTGCCAGCAGCTACGGACGGGTCTACGAGCAGTACGTC. Protein: CASSYGRVYEQYV. The chain employs TRBV11-2 and TRBJ2-7; no reliable D call. CDR3 length equals 13 residues. The germline V gene has CDR1 SGHAT and CDR2 FQNNGV. V was clipped by 4 bases and J by 3 bases, with 10 bases between them.

The rearrangement joins TRBV29-1 to TRBJ1-3; D is ambiguous. Germline V gives CDR1 SQVTM, CDR2 ANQGSEA. The V end lost 0 bases, the J end lost 4 bases, and 10 bases lay between the germline ends. This CDR3 has 14 residues. In DNA, the CDR3 is TGCAGCGTTGAAGACCGCAGGTCCGGAAACACCATATATTTT. It encodes CSVEDRRSGNTIYF.

The rearrangement links TRBV10-3 to TRBJ1-1; TRBD1 matches at 8 bases. Unmatched junction bases numbered 15, after V lost 10 bases and J lost 5 bases. The V gene's germline CDR1 is ENHRY and CDR2 SYGVKD. This CDR3 region has 15 residues. This CDR3 is CATLPFGQGGTEAFF. CDR3 nucleotides: TGTGCCACCCTCCCTTTCGGACAGGGAGGAACTGAAGCTTTCTTT.

The chain carries TRBV6-6 and TRBJ2-5; unclear D gene. From germline, CDR1 is MNHNY and CDR2 SVGAGI (reference sequence). V dropped 3 bases and J dropped 0 bases, with 8 bases sitting between them. This CDR3 comprises 14 residues. CDR3 bases: TGTGCCAGCAGTTATCTAACGTACCAAGAGACCCAGTACTTC. Protein product: CASSYLTYQETQYF.

On this clone: Other DNA sequences in this sample translate to the same CDR3. V usage is TRBV19 and J usage is TRBJ1-3; a weak D match, TRBD1 (5 bases). Germline V gives CDR1 LNHDA, CDR2 SQIVND (reference sequence). The CDR3 loop spans 15 amino acids. V was trimmed by 3 bases and J by 0 bases, leaving 9 bases between them. The DNA of the CDR3 is TGTGCCAGTAGTATTGGGACGGCCTCTGGAAACACCATATATTTT. Its protein product is CASSIGTASGNTIYF.

This clone was detected a few times. The J gene is TRBJ1-5, the V gene TRBV15; D ambiguous. V lost 2 bases, J lost 3 bases, and 11 bases lay in between. Germline loops: CDR1 LNHNV, CDR2 YYDKDF (reference sequence). The CDR3 totals 15 residues. The CDR3 sequence: CATSRYTVSNQPQHF. In DNA form, the CDR3 reads TGTGCCACCAGCAGATATACAGTATCCAATCAGCCCCAGCATTTT.

In this sample, this clone turned up a few times. The chain employs TRBV6-2 or TRBV6-3 and TRBJ2-2; D not resolved. V was cut by 6 bases and J by 6 bases, with 11 bases left in between. Germline V gene sequence: CDR1 MNHEY, CDR2 SVGEGT. CDR3 size: 13 residues. CDR3 coding DNA: TGTGCCAGCAGCCTCACGACCGCCGGGGAGCTGTTTTTT. This gives the protein CASSLTTAGELFF.

The genes are TRBV18 and TRBJ2-5; possibly TRBD1 for D (5 bases). This CDR3 contains 13 residues. Germline assignment: CDR1 KGHSH and CDR2 LQKENI. The V and J ends lost 3 bases and 5 bases respectively, with 10 bases between them. CDR3 loop: CASSPQQAETQYF. DNA of the CDR3: TGTGCCAGCTCACCGCAACAGGCGGAGACCCAGTACTTC. The full variable domain, rest sourced from reference TRBV18 and TRBJ2-5, is NAGVMQNPRHLVRRRGQEARLRCSPMKGHSHVYWYRQLPEEGLKFMVYLQKENIIDESGMPKERFSAEFPKEGPSILRIQQVVRGDSAAYFCASSPQQAETQYFGPGTRLLVL.

Concerning this clone itself: Within the sample, other DNA sequences also encode this same CDR3. The gene calls are TRBV4-3 and TRBJ2-7, with unresolved D. This CDR3 is 15 amino acids long. Germline loops: CDR1 LGHNA, CDR2 YSLEER. V lost 0 bases and J lost 0, with 9 bases in between. The CDR3, as DNA: TGCGCCAGCAGCCAAGATTCTGGTGACTCCTACGAGCAGTACTTC. Translation: CASSQDSGDSYEQYF.

This clone appeared once. The rearrangement uses TRBV18 and TRBJ2-1, with TRBD2 matching 8 bases. This CDR3 contains 15 residues. V lost 5 bases, J lost 4 bases, and 7 bases stayed unmatched. Germline CDR1 and CDR2: KGHSH and LQKENI. The CDR3 region has the DNA TGTGCCAGCTCATCCCTAGCGGGTACATACAATGAGCAGTTCTTC. It is translated as CASSSLAGTYNEQFF.

V is TRBV29-1 and J is TRBJ2-1; possibly TRBD1 or TRBD2 for D (5 bases each). The germline V gene encodes CDR1 SQVTM and CDR2 ANQGSEA. V was pared by 4 bases and J by 4 bases, with 11 bases between. CDR3 length: 13 residues. CDR3 region: CSVAGGTYNEQFF. Here the CDR3 DNA reads TGCAGCGTTGCTGGGGGTACTTACAATGAGCAGTTCTTC.

This clone was seen a handful of times. Other nucleotide sequences in the sample specify the same CDR3. The chain uses TRBV18 and TRBJ2-3, with D uncertain. Trimming removed 3 bases from V and 0 bases from J, with 4 bases in between. From germline, CDR1 is KGHSH and CDR2 LQKENI. The CDR3 extends over 13 amino acids. In DNA, the CDR3 is TGTGCCAGCTCACCCCAAAGCACAGATACGCAGTATTTT. Amino acid sequence: CASSPQSTDTQYF.

V is TRBV7-2 and J is TRBJ2-5, with D maybe TRBD2 (6 bases). V lost 3 bases, J lost 3 bases, and 11 bases lay in between. CDR1 is SGHTA and CDR2 is FQGNSA in the germline V gene. This CDR3 is 14 amino acids long. CDR3 sequence: CASSLTRHKETQYF. CDR3 nucleotides: TGTGCCAGCAGCTTGACTAGGCATAAAGAGACCCAGTACTTC.

This rearrangement joins TRBV14 to TRBJ2-5; D may be TRBD1 (6 bases). V was cut by 2 bases and J by 7 bases, with 17 bases left in between. The CDR3 sequence is 15 residues long. The germline V gene has CDR1 SGHDN and CDR2 FVKESK. In DNA, the CDR3 is TGTGCCAGCAGCCAAACACAGGGAAATTGGGGGACCCAGTACTTC. Translating it yields CASSQTQGNWGTQYF. The variable domain in full, with the rest retrieved from reference TRBV14 and TRBJ2-5, is EAGVTQFPSHSVIEKGQTVTLRCDPISGHDNLYWYRRVMGKEIKFLLHFVKESKQDESGMPNNRFLAERTGGTYSTLKVQPAELEDSGVYFCASSQTQGNWGTQYFGPGTRLLVL.

This sequence joins TRBV7-8 and TRBJ2-7, with unresolved D. The CDR3 totals 12 residues. Germline V gives CDR1 SGHVS, CDR2 FQNEAQ. V lost 5 bases to trimming and J lost 0 bases, with 5 bases between them. The CDR3 here is CASSPSSYEQYV. As DNA, the CDR3 is TGTGCCAGCAGCCCGAGCTCCTACGAGCAGTACGTC.